The 10 T cell receptor beta chains listed next were all sequenced from one sample in a study of blood T cell repertoires in COVID-19. Libraries were prepared by immunoSEQ multiplex PCR; TCRdb keeps only in-frame clonotypes and omits some of them. The sample yields approximately 300,000 clones, about 92% seen once. Sequenced: PBMCs or T cells enriched from blood (not recorded which). The origin of the receptors is a woman aged 25 to 39 who had recovered from COVID-19.

The chain recombines TRBV4-2 with TRBJ1-2; D may be TRBD1 (5 bases). Germline V gives CDR1 LGHNA, CDR2 YNFKEQ. V was trimmed by 4 bases and J by 4 bases, leaving 16 bases between them. The CDR3 is 15 residues long. CDR3 in amino acids: CASSPTLDSVYGYTF. CDR3 in DNA: TGTGCCAGCAGCCCCACATTAGACAGCGTCTATGGCTACACCTTC.

Concerning this clone: This specimen includes other DNA sequences encoding the same CDR3. The J gene is TRBJ1-5, the V gene TRBV19, with 7 bases that match TRBD1. V trimming: 5 bases; J trimming: 0 bases; junction bases outside the gene matches: 4. The CDR3 is 15 amino acids. Germline CDR1 is LNHDA and CDR2 is SQIVND (reference sequence). In DNA, the CDR3 is TGTGCCAGTAGTCGGGGACAGTATAGCAATCAGCCCCAGCATTTT. This codes for CASSRGQYSNQPQHF.

The chain joins TRBV7-3 to TRBJ2-3, with TRBD2 matching over 9 bases. Germline V lookup: CDR1 SGHTA, CDR2 FQGTGA. V shed 4 bases and J 4 bases; nucleotides not matched to a gene: 6. The CDR3 is 15 residues long. In DNA, the CDR3 is TGTGCCAGCAGCTCCGATAGCGGGGGATCAGATACGCAGTATTTT. Translation gives CASSSDSGGSDTQYF.

The chain links TRBV7-2 to TRBJ2-1, with 9 positions matching TRBD2. The germline V gene has CDR1 SGHTA and CDR2 FQGNSA. CDR3 length: 15 residues. Trimming at V came to 1 base and at J to 5 bases, leaving 3 bases not matched to a gene. CDR3 nucleotides: TGTGCCAGCAGCTTAGGCGGGGGGGTTCACAATGAGCAGTTCTTC. As protein: CASSLGGGVHNEQFF.

This chain uses TRBV6-5 with TRBJ1-1, with D maybe TRBD1 (5 bases). The V gene lost 7 bases and the J gene lost 2 bases, with 11 bases spanning the gap. The CDR3 contains 13 residues. Germline V gene data show CDR1 as MNHEY and CDR2 as SVGAGI. The CDR3 protein is CASTPTVNTEAFF. The CDR3 DNA follows: TGTGCCAGCACCCCGACAGTAAACACTGAAGCTTTCTTT.

The genes are TRBV2 and TRBJ1-5, with 8 positions matching TRBD1. The CDR3 totals 15 residues. V was pared by 2 bases and J by 6 bases, with 6 bases of the junction left unmatched. Germline CDR1 and CDR2: SNHLY and FYNNEI. CDR3 nucleotides: TGTGCCAGCAGTGAACTCGGCAGGGGGCTTCAGCCCCAGCATTTT. Its protein product is CASSELGRGLQPQHF.

The rearrangement joins TRBV11-1 to TRBJ2-1; 13 bases align to TRBD2. Germline CDR1 SGHAT, CDR2 FQDESV (reference sequence). The V and J ends lost 6 bases and 6 bases, in that order; junction bases with no gene match: 2. The CDR3 runs 14 residues. DNA of the CDR3: TGTGCCAGCAGAGGACTAGCGGGAGTCAATGAGCAGTTCTTC. Translation: CASRGLAGVNEQFF.

Only a few counts were recorded for this clone. V is TRBV5-5 and J is TRBJ2-7, with 7 bases identical to TRBD1. This CDR3 contains 14 residues. The germline V gene encodes CDR1 SGHKS and CDR2 YYEKEE (reference sequence). V trimming: 1 base; J trimming: 2 bases; junction bases outside the gene matches: 3. The CDR3 protein is CASSLTGVAYEQYF. The CDR3 DNA sequence: TGTGCCAGCAGCTTGACAGGGGTCGCCTACGAGCAGTACTTC. The full variable domain, completed using reference TRBV5-5 and TRBJ2-7, is DAGVTQSPTHLIKTRGQQVTLRCSPISGHKSVSWYQQVLGQGPQFIFQYYEKEERGRGNFPDRFSARQFPNYSSELNVNALLLGDSALYLCASSLTGVAYEQYFGPGTRLTVT.

CDR3 amino acids: CASSLTGQYNEQFF. The DNA of the CDR3 is TGTGCCAGCAGCTTAACGGGACAGTACAATGAGCAGTTCTTC. The chain joins TRBV5-8 to TRBJ2-1; TRBD1 matches 7 bases. CDR3 length: 14 residues. Per germline, CDR1 SGHTS and CDR2 YDEGEE. J gave up 4 bases and V 2 bases, and 3 bases lay outside the gene matches. Full variable domain (remainder filled in from reference TRBV5-8 and TRBJ2-1): EAGVTQSPTHLIKTRGQQATLRCSPISGHTSVYWYQQALGLGLQFLLWYDEGEERNRGNFPPRFSGRQFPNYSSELNVNALELEDSALYLCASSLTGQYNEQFFGPGTRLTVL.

This chain joins TRBV21-1 and TRBJ1-6; TRBD1 is taken as the D call from the table, unchecked against the DNA. TRBV21-1 is reported as a pseudogene. The CDR3 spans 15 residues. The CDR3 coding sequence is TGTGCCAGCAGCCCACAGGTTCCCTATAATTCACCCCTCCACTTT. Encoded protein: CASSPQVPYNSPLHF.